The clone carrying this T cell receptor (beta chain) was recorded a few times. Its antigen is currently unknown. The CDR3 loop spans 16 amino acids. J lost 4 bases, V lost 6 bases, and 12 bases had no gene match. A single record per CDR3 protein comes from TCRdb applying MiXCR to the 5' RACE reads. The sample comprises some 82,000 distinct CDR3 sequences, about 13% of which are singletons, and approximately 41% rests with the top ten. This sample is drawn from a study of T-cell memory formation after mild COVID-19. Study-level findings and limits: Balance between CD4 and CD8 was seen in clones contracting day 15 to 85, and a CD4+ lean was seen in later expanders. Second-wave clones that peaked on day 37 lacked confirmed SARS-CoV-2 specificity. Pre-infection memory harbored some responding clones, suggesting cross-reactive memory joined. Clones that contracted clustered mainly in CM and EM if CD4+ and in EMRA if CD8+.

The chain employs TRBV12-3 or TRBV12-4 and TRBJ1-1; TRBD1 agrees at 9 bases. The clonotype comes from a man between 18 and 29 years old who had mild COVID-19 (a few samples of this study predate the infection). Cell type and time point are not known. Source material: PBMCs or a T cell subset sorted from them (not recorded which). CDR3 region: CASRVDRGAGGTEAFF. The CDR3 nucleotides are TGTGCCAGCAGGGTCGACAGGGGGGCCGGAGGCACTGAAGCTTTCTTT.